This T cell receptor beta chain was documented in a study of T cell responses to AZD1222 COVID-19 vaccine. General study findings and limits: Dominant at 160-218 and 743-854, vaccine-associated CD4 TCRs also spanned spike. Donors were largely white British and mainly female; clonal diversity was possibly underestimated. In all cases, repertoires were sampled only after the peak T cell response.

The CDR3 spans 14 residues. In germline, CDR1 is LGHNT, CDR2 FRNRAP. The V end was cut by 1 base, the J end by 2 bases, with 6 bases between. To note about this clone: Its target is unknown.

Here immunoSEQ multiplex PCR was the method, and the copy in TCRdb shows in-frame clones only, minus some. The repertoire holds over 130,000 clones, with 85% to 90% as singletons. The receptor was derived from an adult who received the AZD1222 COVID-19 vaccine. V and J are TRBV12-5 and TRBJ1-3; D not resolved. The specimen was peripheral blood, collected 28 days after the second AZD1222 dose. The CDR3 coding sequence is TGTGCTAGTGGTTTGGGGAATACTGGAAACACCATATATTTT. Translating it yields CASGLGNTGNTIYF.